Shown below are 2 T cell receptor beta chains from a single sample sequenced in a study of cytomegalovirus exposure and HLA in healthy donors. Clones were sequenced by immunoSEQ multiplex PCR, and TCRdb holds only the in-frame ones, with some missing. Among about 350,000 clones listed, roughly 87% were seen once. The material sequenced was PBMCs. Source of these receptors: a woman under 40 in good health and CMV-seropositive.

This chain joins TRBV29-1 and TRBJ2-7, with a tentative D call TRBD2 (5 bases). In germline, CDR1 is SQVTM, CDR2 ANQGSEA. V lost 4 bases and J lost 4, with 8 bases in between. The CDR3 totals 11 residues. The CDR3 DNA follows: TGCAGCGTTGCGGAGGTTTACGAGCAGTACTTC. Protein: CSVAEVYEQYF.

The chain uses TRBV5-6 and TRBJ2-5; D possibly corresponds to TRBD2 (6 bases). The V gene lost 0 bases and the J gene lost 2 bases, with 14 bases spanning the gap. The germline V gene encodes CDR1 SGHDT and CDR2 YYEEEE. CDR3 length: 16 residues. The CDR3 DNA reads as TGTGCCAGCAGCTTGGGACTAGGGGATGGGCAAGAGACCCAGTACTTC. Protein product: CASSLGLGDGQETQYF.